The 15 T cell receptor beta chains below were found in one sample sequenced in a study of cytomegalovirus exposure and HLA in healthy donors. Use of 60 Vbeta and 13 Jbeta primers characterized the PCR. Repertoires were generated with immunoSEQ multiplex PCR, while TCRdb's copy carries only in-frame clones and drops some. Among around 150,000 clones listed, about three quarters were seen once. Sequencing input: PBMCs. These receptor sequences come from a man aged 35 to 55 in good health and CMV-seronegative.

This sequence joins TRBV19 and TRBJ2-7, with 12 bases matching TRBD1. Germline V gene lookup returns CDR1 LNHDA and CDR2 SQIVND (reference sequence). Trimming at V came to 6 bases and at J to 6 bases, leaving 6 bases not matched to a gene. The CDR3 sequence is 14 residues long. CDR3 nucleotides: TGTGCCAGTAGCGGGACAGGGGGCGCGTCCGAGCAGTACTTC. Translated, it gives CASSGTGGASEQYF. Supplemented by reference TRBV19 and TRBJ2-7, the full variable domain reads DGGITQSPKYLFRKEGQNVTLSCEQNLNHDAMYWYRQDPGQGLRLIYYSQIVNDFQKGDIAEGYSVSREKKESFPLTVTSAQKNPTAFYLCASSGTGGASEQYFGPGTRLTVT.

V gene TRBV7-2 combines with J gene TRBJ2-7; maybe TRBD1 (5 bases). CDR1 and CDR2 from the germline V gene are SGHTA and FQGNSA. There are 15 residues in the CDR3. Trimming pared 0 bases from V and 3 bases from J, leaving 12 bases between. CDR3 sequence: CASSLAGPTLYEQYF. CDR3 DNA sequence: TGTGCCAGCAGCTTAGCGGGGCCAACCCTCTACGAGCAGTACTTC.

The chain has TRBV28 and TRBJ2-7; D perhaps matches TRBD2 (6 bases). Trimming pared 3 bases from V and 1 base from J, leaving 10 bases between. The CDR3 extends over 14 amino acids. From germline, CDR1 is MDHEN and CDR2 SYDVKM. As DNA, the CDR3 is TGTGCCAGCAGTTTTCTCCGGGGGTCCTACGAGCAGTACTTC. This codes for CASSFLRGSYEQYF.

The rearrangement joins TRBV7-2 to TRBJ2-7; D is unresolved. This CDR3 region has 15 residues. Germline V gene sequence: CDR1 SGHTA, CDR2 FQGNSA. Trimming shortened V by 0 bases and J by 5 bases, and 14 bases separated the two germline ends. The DNA of the CDR3 is TGTGCCAGCAGCTTAGCCTCCGGCGGTCCCCACGAGCAGTACTTC. Encoded protein: CASSLASGGPHEQYF.

The count of this clone is one. V and J are TRBV5-1 and TRBJ2-1; 7 nucleotides match TRBD2. Trimming at V came to 0 bases and at J to 13 bases, leaving 19 bases not matched to a gene. Germline lookup yields CDR1 SGHRS and CDR2 YFSETQ. The CDR3 spans 17 residues. As DNA, the CDR3 is TGCGCCAGCAGCTTGGAGTTACGGGCTAGCGGAGGGTCACCACAGTTCTTC. Amino acids: CASSLELRASGGSPQFF.

This chain joins TRBV4-1 and TRBJ2-3; D is perhaps TRBD2 (5 bases). The germline V gene encodes CDR1 MGHRA and CDR2 YSYEKL. The CDR3 extends over 18 amino acids. V was shortened by 2 bases and J by 0 bases, with 18 bases between the two germline ends. CDR3: CASSQKVPTRTSTDTQYF. In nucleotides, the CDR3 is TGCGCCAGCAGCCAAAAAGTTCCCACACGGACTAGCACAGATACGCAGTATTTT.

The V and J genes are TRBV6-5 and TRBJ1-4; maybe TRBD1 (5 bases). V lost 5 bases, J lost 14 bases, and 21 bases lay in between. The CDR3 sequence is 14 residues long. CDR1 and CDR2 from the germline V gene are MNHEY and SVGAGI. The CDR3, as DNA: TGTGCCAGCAGTCGTTCGGGGGTTCCCAGGAGGCTGTTTTTT. The encoded protein is CASSRSGVPRRLFF.

This clone was counted a few times. The chain recombines TRBV4-3 with TRBJ2-7, with D unresolved. The germline V gene has CDR1 LGHNA and CDR2 YSLEER. Trimming took 0 bases from V and 4 from J, leaving 4 bases between them. This CDR3 comprises 12 residues. The CDR3 loop reads CASSQDRYEQYF. CDR3 coding DNA: TGCGCCAGCAGCCAAGATAGATACGAGCAGTACTTC.

The chain couples TRBV28 to TRBJ2-7; 11 nucleotides agree with TRBD2. V lost 5 bases, J lost 7 bases, and 10 bases stayed unmatched. Looked up from germline, CDR1 is MDHEN and CDR2 is SYDVKM. This CDR3 spans 15 amino acids. The chain's CDR3 is CASSTLAGGPWEQYF. The CDR3 DNA sequence: TGTGCCAGCAGTACTTTAGCGGGAGGGCCATGGGAGCAGTACTTC.

The rearrangement joins TRBV9 to TRBJ2-7; 7 bases are shared with TRBD1. Germline V CDR1 and CDR2: SGDLS, YYNGEE. Trimming at V came to 4 bases and at J to 5 bases, leaving 6 bases not matched to a gene. This CDR3 region has 13 residues. The CDR3 spells CASSIRQGDEQYF. In nucleotides, the CDR3 is TGTGCCAGCAGCATCAGACAGGGCGACGAGCAGTACTTC.

Details on this clone: A read error is likely, as this CDR3 ends without the conserved phenylalanine or tryptophan. V usage is TRBV28 and J usage is TRBJ1-2; 8 bases are a match to TRBD1. V was pared by 5 bases and J by 4 bases, with 15 bases of the junction left unmatched. Germline V gene lookup returns CDR1 MDHEN and CDR2 SYDVKM. This CDR3 has 17 amino acids. The CDR3 coding sequence is TGTGCCAGCAGTCCCCATGGCCGGGACAGGACACCCTATGGCTACACCCTC. It translates to CASSPHGRDRTPYGYTL.

This clone was seen more than once but under ten times. The V call is TRBV6-5, the J call TRBJ2-7, with D possibly TRBD1 on 6 matching bases. Germline CDR1 is MNHEY and CDR2 is SVGAGI. The CDR3 length is 14 residues. The germline V and J ends were trimmed by 2 bases and 3 bases, with 11 bases remaining between them. CDR3 DNA sequence: TGTGCCAGCAGTTACGGGGGCGGGTACTACGAGCAGTACTTC. It encodes CASSYGGGYYEQYF.

The CDR3 nucleotides read TGTGCCAGCAGCAAACAATACGAGCAGTACTTC. Its protein product is CASSKQYEQYF. V is TRBV7-8 and J is TRBJ2-7; D gene unclear. V was shortened by 5 bases and J by 4 bases, with 6 bases between the two germline ends. Germline V gives CDR1 SGHVS, CDR2 FQNEAQ. The length of the CDR3 is 11 residues.

This sequence joins TRBV6-5 and TRBJ1-2; 7 bases are a match to TRBD1. Looked up from germline, CDR1 is MNHEY and CDR2 is SVGAGI. The CDR3 has 13 residues. Trimming cost V 6 bases and J 8 bases; bases outside gene matches: 9. CDR3 in amino acids: CASSLDRIDGYTF. CDR3 sequence (DNA): TGTGCCAGCAGCCTGGACAGGATCGACGGCTACACCTTC.

The V and J genes are TRBV27 and TRBJ2-5; 8 positions match TRBD1. The J call may not be correct, given that the DNA end is closer to TRBJ2-7. The CDR3 extends over 15 amino acids. Per germline, CDR1 MNHEY and CDR2 SMNVEV (reference sequence). This CDR3 is CASSRTGFSSYEQYF. In DNA form, the CDR3 reads TGTGCCAGCAGTCGGACAGGGTTTAGCTCCTACGAGCAGTACTTC.